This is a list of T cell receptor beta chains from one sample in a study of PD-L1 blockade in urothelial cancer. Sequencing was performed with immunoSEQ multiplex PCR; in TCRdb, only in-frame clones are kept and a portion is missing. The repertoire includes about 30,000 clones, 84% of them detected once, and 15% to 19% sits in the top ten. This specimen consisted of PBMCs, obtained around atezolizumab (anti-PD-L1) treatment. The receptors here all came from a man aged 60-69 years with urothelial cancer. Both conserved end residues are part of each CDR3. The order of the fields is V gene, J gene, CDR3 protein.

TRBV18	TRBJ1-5	CASSRGGINQPQHF
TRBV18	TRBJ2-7	CASSPLQDSYEQYF
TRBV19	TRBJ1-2	CASSTRQVRVGYTF
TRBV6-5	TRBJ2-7	CASSYRTTPAYEQYF
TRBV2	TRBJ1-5	CASRGDSNQPQHF
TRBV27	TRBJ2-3	CASSEGLAGLTDTQYF
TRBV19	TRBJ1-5	CASSIFGQINQPQHF
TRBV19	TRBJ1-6	CASSIGEGIRNSPLHF
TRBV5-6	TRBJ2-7	CASNTLVDRTLSSEQYF
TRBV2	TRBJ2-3	CASSSSGTGLDTQYF
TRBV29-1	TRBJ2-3	CSVEQGGISIDTQYF
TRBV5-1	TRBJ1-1	CASSLDSMNTEAFF
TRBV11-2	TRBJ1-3	CASSLGTGPGNTIYF
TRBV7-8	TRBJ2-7	CASSNARSTYEQYF
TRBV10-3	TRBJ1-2	CAISESGQFYGYTF
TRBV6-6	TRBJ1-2	CASSYAEGVDYGYTF
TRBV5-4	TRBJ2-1	CASSLPPTGAYNEQFF
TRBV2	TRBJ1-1	CASTRTESTEAFF
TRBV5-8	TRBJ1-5	CASSLEQGGSNQPQHF
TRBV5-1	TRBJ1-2	CASSQLGSSYGYTF
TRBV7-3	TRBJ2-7	CASSRRGLYEQYF
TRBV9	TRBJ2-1	CASSGAGGDNEQFF
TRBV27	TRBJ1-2	CASSSPSGQAPPYGYTF
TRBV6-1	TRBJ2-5	CASRGSLAREETQYF
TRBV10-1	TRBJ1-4	CASSESGQLGEKLFF
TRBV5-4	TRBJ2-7	CASSPQSGTYEQYF
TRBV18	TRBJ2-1	CASSLAGTSEYNEQFF
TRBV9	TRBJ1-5	CASSAGGDQPQHF
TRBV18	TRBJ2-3	CASSPPGISAGDAQYF
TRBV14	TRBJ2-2	CASSQALGGFVWSGELFF
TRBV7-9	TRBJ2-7	CARRGSQGPYEQYF
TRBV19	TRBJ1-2	CASRHTGYDGYTF
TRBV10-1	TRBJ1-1	CASSARRSNTEAFF
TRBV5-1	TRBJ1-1	CASTPAPVNTEAFF
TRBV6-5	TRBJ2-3	CASSYWSGSTDTQYF
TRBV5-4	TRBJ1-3	CASSLGQTGNTIYF
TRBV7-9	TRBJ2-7	CASSESGVTYEQYF
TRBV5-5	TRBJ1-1	CASSSGTGGITEAFF
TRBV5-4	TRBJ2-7	CASSFRTAGGEQYF
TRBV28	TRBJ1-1	CASSLRGMNTEAFF
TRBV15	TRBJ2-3	CATSRDRVASTDTQYF
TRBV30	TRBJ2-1	CAWSPGLAGGTYNEQFF
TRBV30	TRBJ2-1	CAWSVGLANEQFF
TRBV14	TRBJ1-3	CASSRNGGGNTIYF
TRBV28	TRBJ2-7	CASSATNRASADSYEQYF
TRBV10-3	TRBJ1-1	CAISESGGVETEAFF
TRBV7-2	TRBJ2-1	CASSFAIGRERGNEQFF
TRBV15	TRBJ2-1	CATSILAGEEQFF
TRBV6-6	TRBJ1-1	CASSYEGRGDTEAFF
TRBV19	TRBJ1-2	CASRDTPANYGYTF
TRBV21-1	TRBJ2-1	CASPNSGTSGTSEQFF
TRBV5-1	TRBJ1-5	CASSLAGGGEPQHF
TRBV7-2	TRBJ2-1	CASSLYLYNEQFF
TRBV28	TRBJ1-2	CASSTRQTNYGYTF
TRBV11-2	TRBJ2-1	CASKHLGLGTYNEQFF
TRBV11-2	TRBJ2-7	CASSLPGLASEQYF
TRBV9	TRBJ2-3	CASSVAGFADTQYF
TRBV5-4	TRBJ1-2	CASTLPGTGGFGYTF